One sample yielded the 3 T cell receptor beta chains listed below, sequenced in a study of STAT5B mutations in CD4+ large granular lymphocyte leukemia. Clones were sequenced by immunoSEQ multiplex PCR, and TCRdb holds only the in-frame ones, with some missing. Among tens of thousands of clones listed, about 76% were seen once. The sample comprised CD4+ T cells from blood buffy coats. Receptor source: a human donor in good health.

This clone was detected only once. The chain has TRBV5-1 and TRBJ2-1, with 9 bases that match TRBD1. Germline CDR1 SGHRS, CDR2 YFSETQ. With V trimmed by 2 bases and J by 6 bases, 6 bases remained unmatched. The CDR3 covers 15 residues. The CDR3 protein is CASSLGTGNINEQFF. CDR3 bases: TGCGCCAGCAGCTTAGGGACAGGGAATATCAATGAGCAGTTCTTC.

This clone was recorded only once. The V and J genes are TRBV5-5 and TRBJ2-7; tentatively, D is TRBD1 (6 bases). Germline CDR1 is SGHKS and CDR2 is YYEKEE (reference sequence). The CDR3 runs 19 residues. Trimming took 0 bases from V and 0 from J, leaving 22 bases between them. CDR3 coding DNA: TGTGCCAGCAGCTTGGTGGGGGCCAACTCCAGGTTTCGCTCCTACGAGCAGTACTTC. Its translation: CASSLVGANSRFRSYEQYF.

This clone was seen more than once but under ten times. V and J are TRBV10-1 and TRBJ1-1; no definite D call. CDR1 and CDR2 (germline): WNHNN, SYGVQD (reference sequence). Trimming left V 0 bases short and J 8 bases short, with 16 bases between. The CDR3 totals 15 residues. The CDR3 DNA reads TGCGCCAGCAGTGAGTCGGTAGCAGGAGACGTCGAAGCTTTCTTT. As protein: CASSESVAGDVEAFF.